This record looks at one T cell receptor beta chain sequence and its context. This sample is part of a study of blood T cell repertoires in COVID-19. Study-wide context: From the United States, Italy and Spain came samples of acute and convalescent COVID-19. T cells, B-cell-depleted T cells, or PBMCs provided the cDNA or gDNA that served as material.

The trim removed 5 bases at V and 5 bases at J, leaving 2 bases unmatched. The CDR3 contains 13 residues. Germline loops: CDR1 LGHDT, CDR2 YNNKEL (reference sequence). As handled by the study authors: Estimation of nucleated cell counts was performed using reference gene primer amplification. Repertoires were generated with immunoSEQ multiplex PCR, while TCRdb's copy carries only in-frame clones and drops some. V, J and clone size were drawn from that table, and D and trimming were deduced from the DNA. The sample gives some 80,000 clones, about 82% of which show up once; around a fifth is in the top ten.

This chain connects TRBV3-1 (or the pseudogene TRBV3-2) to TRBJ2-2; 7 bases match TRBD1. Sequenced: peripheral blood. The source is a woman of 80 years or more in a cohort sampled during active or convalescent COVID-19. DNA for the CDR3: TGTGCCAGCAGCTACAGGGGTACCGGGGAGCTGTTTTTT. Protein product: CASSYRGTGELFF.